Described below is a single TCR beta chain sequence and its context. The antigen this receptor binds is unknown. No quality values exist for individual bases; no much larger clone is one base distant. The sample is drawn from a study of beta chain features in type 1 diabetes (dated by TCRdb to the late 2010s). Some background on the complete study: Patients and healthy donors did not differ in mean age, gender distribution, total cell number or subset yield. The study compared TCRB repertoires of sorted circulating CD4+ T cell subsets between recently diagnosed type 1 diabetes patients and matched healthy donors. Regulatory and stem cell-like memory subsets were isolated from only 8 patients and roughly 8 healthy donors, whereas naive and central memory subsets came from all 30 or so donors. A total of some 110 million sorted cells were examined across all samples, and the number of cells per subset was strongly correlated with RNA yield. Summary of the overall study and its limitations: Only small numbers of individuals were included in the HLA sub-analyses, which left unresolved whether HLA type had any influence on TCRB rearrangement. Because cDNA was sequenced instead of genomic DNA, highly expressing activated cells could be over-represented, though the groups showed no difference in activation or CD3 levels. Naive, central memory and regulatory TCRB repertoires appeared more similar among patients than among healthy donors. A moderate but significant shortening of TCRB CDR3 length was observed in type 1 diabetes patients in all four CD4+ subsets. Shorter templates might have been favored by PCR, but patient and control samples were amplified and corrected together, so both groups would have been affected equally by any skew. At VDJ recombination sites, type 1 diabetes patients had fewer insertions and more deleted nucleotides, which implies abnormalities in thymic rearrangement.

Relative to germline, V is missing 7 bases and J is missing 8 bases, with 5 bases of the junction outside any gene match. CDR1 and CDR2 are read off the germline V gene as ENHRY and SYGVKD. The CDR3, from cysteine to phenylalanine, totals 13 residues. The CDR3 DNA has 39 bases and is translated from base 1. A single peripheral blood draw of approximately 110 mL on average was collected from each donor into heparinised tubes. A BD FACSAria II was used to sort naive, central memory, regulatory and stem cell-like memory CD4+ T cells with a panel that included CD45RO, CCR7, CD25, CD127, CD95 and CD27. A purity above 98% was achieved for all sorted populations. Right away, PBMCs were isolated by Lymphoprep density gradient centrifugation and were stained directly, with no culture step. So that batch effects would be minimized, each experiment stained and sorted samples in pairs, pairing one healthy donor with one patient.

The entire isolated RNA was reverse transcribed using the High Capacity cDNA Reverse Transcription Kit, and thus expressed TCRB transcripts were sequenced. Deep immunoSEQ sequencing was performed on naive, central memory and regulatory T cell samples, with an average of around 3.4 million total reads per sample. Sorted cells were lysed in RLT buffer, and RNA was extracted using DNase-treated RNeasy Micro or Mini kits according to cell number. To prevent cross-contamination, each cell subset was processed individually, whereas patient and healthy donor samples were processed jointly. The immunoSEQ multiplex PCR was used to amplify TCRB sequences from cDNA, generating 87-bp fragments that spanned the CDR3 region. Sequencing of the amplicons was done on the Illumina HiSeq platform. On the study's bioinformatics: PCR bias was computationally corrected using synthetic template baselines, reads within Hamming distance 2 were collapsed, and singletons that could not be merged were discarded. By aligning reads against IMGT, V, D and J genes, CDR3 length, and insertions or deletions at six rearrangement sites were assigned. Within each subset, clonotype counts were normalized to sorted cell number, after which true diversity and Gini coefficients were computed with the tcR R package. The overlap coefficient, calculated on TCRB nucleotide sequences, was used to measure repertoire sharing. Out-of-frame TCRB sequences from naive cells were analyzed to stand in for the pre-selection repertoire. Sourced from immuneACCESS, this table was stored by TCRdb with only in-frame sequences that have V and J called. A share of the clones is absent; for the studies checked, an unresolved V gene accounts for under half, and the remainder has no known explanation. That table supplies the V and J calls and clone size; D and trimming were determined from the DNA. The sample table records 850,000 to 900,000 clones; 15% to 20% of these occur just once. The top ten constitute about 0.02% of the sample.

Sequences were obtained from naive CD4+ T cells from blood. Sample cell subset or site, as interpreted from the label and publication: true naive CD4+ T cells. This receptor was identified in a woman in her late teens or twenties in good health. The chain is assembled from TRBV10-3 and TRBJ2-1, with TRBD2 identical over 10 junction bases. Read as DNA, the sequence is TGTGCCATCAACCCTAGCGGGAGTGATGAGCAGTTCTTC. Its translation is CAINPSGSDEQFF.